These 11 T cell receptor beta chains were all obtained from the same sample, sequenced in a study of T cell repertoires in cytomegalovirus infection. The antigens of these receptors remain unknown. TCRdb reanalysed the reads using MiXCR and keeps one entry per CDR3 protein. Found here are some 940,000 distinct CDR3 sequences, approximately 31% of them singletons; the top ten hold about 14%. The specimen was cultured CD8+ T cells from PBMCs, collected from culture after CMV antigen stimulation. These receptors were collected from a human donor in good health (CMV status not recorded). Some clones in this sample may be carry-over from other donors' samples.

CDR3 DNA sequence: TGTGCCAGCAGTCCCGTCCCCGGGACAGGGACTCCCTACGAGCAGTACTTC. As protein: CASSPVPGTGTPYEQYF. This chain links TRBV27 with TRBJ2-7; 9 bases map to TRBD1. Germline CDR1 MNHEY, CDR2 SMNVEV (reference sequence). This CDR3 is 17 amino acids long. Losses at the gene ends were 5 bases for V and 2 bases for J; bases not matched to a gene: 13.

In this sample, this clonotype turned up many times. The chain employs TRBV7-2 and TRBJ2-2; D gene unclear. V was pared by 5 bases and J by 9 bases, with 10 bases between. This CDR3 spans 12 amino acids. Germline CDR1 reads SGHTA; CDR2 reads FQGNSA. DNA of the CDR3: TGTGCCAGCAGCCCCGGACGCCGGGAGCTGTTTTTT. It codes for CASSPGRRELFF.

The chain carries TRBV27 and TRBJ1-3; TRBD1 is a possible D gene (6 bases). The length of the CDR3 is 16 residues. V was pared by 2 bases and J by 4 bases, with 15 bases between. Germline V gene lookup returns CDR1 MNHEY and CDR2 SMNVEV (reference sequence). CDR3 in DNA: TGTGCCAGCAGTTTAGGAGCGCTGGGGGCAGGAAACACCATATATTTT. This translates into CASSLGALGAGNTIYF.

J is TRBJ1-1 and V is TRBV2; the D gene is possibly TRBD1 (5 bases). CDR3 length equals 10 residues. The V gene's germline CDR1 is SNHLY and CDR2 FYNNEI. CDR3 nucleotide sequence: TGTGGGGGGGTGAACACTGAAGCTTTCTTT. Encoded protein: CGGVNTEAFF.

This clonotype was seen a handful of times. The rearrangement uses TRBV5-6 and TRBJ2-7; no definite D call. Germline V gives CDR1 SGHDT, CDR2 YYEEEE. The germline V and J ends were trimmed by 0 bases and 1 base, with 5 bases remaining between them. The CDR3 length is 13 residues. The CDR3 nucleotides read TGTGCCAGCAGCTTGGACGTATCCTACGAGCAGTACTTC. Protein sequence: CASSLDVSYEQYF.

The chain employs TRBV10-3 and TRBJ1-2, with D unresolved. The CDR3 covers 10 residues. V was clipped by 10 bases and J by 1 base, with 4 bases between them. The germline V gene has CDR1 ENHRY and CDR2 SYGVKD. The DNA for the CDR3 is TGTGCCACCTTTAACTATGGCTACACCTTC. Translation: CATFNYGYTF.

This clonotype has at least ten counts. J is TRBJ1-3 and V is TRBV10-3; TRBD1 matches 7 bases. CDR3 length: 16 residues. The V gene end was trimmed by 3 bases and the J gene end by 0 bases; junction bases not matched to a gene: 5. CDR1 is ENHRY and CDR2 is SYGVKD in the germline V gene. Written as DNA, the CDR3 is TGTGCCATCAGTGACCGGACAGGAAGCTCTGGAAACACCATATATTTT. It translates to CAISDRTGSSGNTIYF.

This clonotype was counted only a few times. The chain uses TRBV29-1 and TRBJ2-1, with D tentatively TRBD1 or TRBD2 (5 bases each). The CDR3 is 15 residues long. Per germline, CDR1 SQVTM and CDR2 ANQGSEA. Trimming removed 3 bases at V and 1 base at J, with 13 bases between. The CDR3 region is CSVDGDRFSYNEQFF. CDR3 in DNA: TGCAGCGTTGACGGGGACCGATTTTCCTACAATGAGCAGTTCTTC.

This rearrangement joins TRBV7-4 to TRBJ2-3, with D tentatively TRBD1 or TRBD2 (5 bases each). This CDR3 has 16 residues. Germline assignment: CDR1 SGHVT and CDR2 SQSDAQ. Trimming removed 7 bases from V and 2 bases from J, with 19 bases in between. DNA for the CDR3: TGTGCCAGCACCACGGGCCCCAGGGAGCACACAGATACGCAGTATTTT. Translating gives CASTTGPREHTDTQYF.

In its sample, this clonotype was seen once. The chain combines TRBV5-4 with TRBJ2-7; D not certain. The V gene's germline CDR1 is SGHNT and CDR2 YYREEE (reference sequence). CDR3 length: 10 amino acids. CDR3 coding DNA: TGTGCCAGCCCCTCCTGCGAGCAGTACGTC. Protein sequence: CASPSCEQYV.

The rearrangement joins TRBV27 to TRBJ2-1; TRBD2 matches 12 bases. This CDR3 is built from 15 residues. The V gene's germline CDR1 is MNHEY and CDR2 SMNVEV (reference sequence). Trimming removed 5 bases from V and 9 bases from J; junction bases left unmatched: 8. For the CDR3, the DNA is TGTGCCAGCAGTCTACGGACTAGCGGGGTAGGTGAGCAGTTCTTC. It yields the protein CASSLRTSGVGEQFF.